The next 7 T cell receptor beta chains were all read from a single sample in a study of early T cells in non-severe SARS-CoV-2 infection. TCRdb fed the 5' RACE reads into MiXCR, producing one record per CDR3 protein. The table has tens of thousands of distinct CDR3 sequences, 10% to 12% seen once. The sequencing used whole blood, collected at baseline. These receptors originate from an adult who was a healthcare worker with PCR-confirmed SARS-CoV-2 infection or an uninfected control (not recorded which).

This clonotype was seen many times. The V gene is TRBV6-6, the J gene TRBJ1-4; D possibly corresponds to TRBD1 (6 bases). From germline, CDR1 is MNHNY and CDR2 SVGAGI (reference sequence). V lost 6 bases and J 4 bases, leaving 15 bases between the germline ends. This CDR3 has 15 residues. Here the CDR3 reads CASSPTGLVNEKLFF. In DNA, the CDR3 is TGTGCCAGCAGCCCTACAGGGCTCGTTAATGAAAAACTGTTTTTT.

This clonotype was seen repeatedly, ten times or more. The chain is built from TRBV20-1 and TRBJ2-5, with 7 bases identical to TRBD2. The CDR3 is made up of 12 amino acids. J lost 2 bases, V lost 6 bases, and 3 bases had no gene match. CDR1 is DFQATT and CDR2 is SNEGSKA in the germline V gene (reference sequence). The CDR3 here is CSAQRGQETQYF. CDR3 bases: TGCAGTGCACAGCGGGGACAAGAGACCCAGTACTTC.

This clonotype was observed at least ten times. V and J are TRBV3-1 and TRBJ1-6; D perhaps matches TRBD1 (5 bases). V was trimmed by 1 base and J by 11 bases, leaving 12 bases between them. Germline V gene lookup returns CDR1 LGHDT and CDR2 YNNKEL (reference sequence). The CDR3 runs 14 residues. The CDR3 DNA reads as TGTGCCAGCAGCCAAGGTCGATGGGGGGCACCCCTCCACTTT. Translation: CASSQGRWGAPLHF. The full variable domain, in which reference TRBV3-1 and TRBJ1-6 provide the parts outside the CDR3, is DTAVSQTPKYLVTQMGNDKSIKCEQNLGHDTMYWYKQDSKKFLKIMFSYNNKELIINETVPNRFSPKSPDKAHLNLHINSLELGDSAVYFCASSQGRWGAPLHFGNGTRLTVT.

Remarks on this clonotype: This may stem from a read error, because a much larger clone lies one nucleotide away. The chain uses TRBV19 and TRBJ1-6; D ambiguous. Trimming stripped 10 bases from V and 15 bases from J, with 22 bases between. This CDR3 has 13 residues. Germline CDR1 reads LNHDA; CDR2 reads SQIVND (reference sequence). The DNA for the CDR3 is TGTGCCAACCTCCCCGTGGGCAGCTCAAACCTCCACTTT. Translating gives CANLPVGSSNLHF.

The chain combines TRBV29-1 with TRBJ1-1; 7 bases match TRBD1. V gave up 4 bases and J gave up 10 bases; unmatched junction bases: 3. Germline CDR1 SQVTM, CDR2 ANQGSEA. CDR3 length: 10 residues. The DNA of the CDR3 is TGCAGCGTTGGACAGGGTTCAGCTTTCTTT. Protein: CSVGQGSAFF.

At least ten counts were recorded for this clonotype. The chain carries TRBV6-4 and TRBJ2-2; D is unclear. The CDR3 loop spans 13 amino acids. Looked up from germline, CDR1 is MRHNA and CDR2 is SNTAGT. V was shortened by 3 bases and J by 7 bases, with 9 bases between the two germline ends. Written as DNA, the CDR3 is TGTGCCAGCAGTGAAAGTATTCTCGGGGAGCTGTTTTTT. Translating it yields CASSESILGELFF.

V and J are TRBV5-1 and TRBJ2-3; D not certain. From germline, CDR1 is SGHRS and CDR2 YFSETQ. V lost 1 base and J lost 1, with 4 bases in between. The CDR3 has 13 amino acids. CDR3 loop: CASSLWGTDTQYF. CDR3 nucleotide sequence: TGCGCCAGCAGCTTGTGGGGCACAGATACGCAGTATTTT.